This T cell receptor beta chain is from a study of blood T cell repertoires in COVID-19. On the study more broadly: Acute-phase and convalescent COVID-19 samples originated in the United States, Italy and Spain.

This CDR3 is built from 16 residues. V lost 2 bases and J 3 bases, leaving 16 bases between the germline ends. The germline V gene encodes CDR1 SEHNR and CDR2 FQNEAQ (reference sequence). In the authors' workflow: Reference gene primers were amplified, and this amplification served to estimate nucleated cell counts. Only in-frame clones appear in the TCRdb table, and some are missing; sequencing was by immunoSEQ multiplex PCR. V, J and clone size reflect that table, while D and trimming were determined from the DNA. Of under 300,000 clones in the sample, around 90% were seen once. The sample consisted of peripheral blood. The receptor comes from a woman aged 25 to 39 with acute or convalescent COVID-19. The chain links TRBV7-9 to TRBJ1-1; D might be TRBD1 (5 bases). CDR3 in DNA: TGTGCCAGCAGCTTACCCTCGGGGGGAGGGGACACTGAAGCTTTCTTT. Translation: CASSLPSGGGDTEAFF.